These 28 T cell receptor beta chains came from one sample sequenced in a study of blood T cells in healthy people across ages. A second PCR, run for 7 to 11 cycles, used a sample-barcoded 5' primer plus a J-beta primer mix. TCRdb re-called the 5' RACE reads through MiXCR, storing one row per CDR3 protein. The data show 1.5 million to 2 million distinct CDR3 sequences, less than 50% seen once. The sample consisted of blood. The receptors stem from a woman aged 40-49 years in good health.

The chain joins TRBV20-1 to TRBJ2-7, with D possibly matching TRBD2 (5 bases). The CDR3 is made up of 13 amino acids. Per the germline V gene, CDR1 is DFQATT and CDR2 is SNEGSKA (reference sequence). Trimming removed 0 bases at V and 7 bases at J, with 13 bases between. CDR3: CSARDRGLGEQYF. The CDR3 DNA reads TGCAGTGCTAGAGATCGAGGGCTTGGGGAGCAGTACTTC.

This chain connects TRBV3-1 to TRBJ2-1, with D hard to call. This CDR3 is 13 amino acids long. The V and J ends lost 1 base and 7 bases respectively, with 8 bases between them. Germline V CDR1 and CDR2: LGHDT, YNNKEL (reference sequence). CDR3 bases: TGTGCCAGCAGCCAAGTCGAGGAGAATGAGCAGTTCTTC. This sequence encodes CASSQVEENEQFF.

This clonotype was observed a handful of times. V usage is TRBV20-1 and J usage is TRBJ2-1, with D unresolved. Germline V gene lookup returns CDR1 DFQATT and CDR2 SNEGSKA (reference sequence). The ends were cut back, 4 bases at V and 1 base at J, with 14 bases in the middle. The CDR3 is 15 amino acids. CDR3 nucleotide sequence: TGCAGTGCTAACGAGCGTTGGGGATCCTACAATGAGCAGTTCTTC. Translated, it gives CSANERWGSYNEQFF.

This clonotype was found once. The chain is built from TRBV20-1 and TRBJ2-2; D is undetermined. V lost 0 bases and J 3 bases, leaving 5 bases between the germline ends. Per the germline V gene, CDR1 is DFQATT and CDR2 is SNEGSKA (reference sequence). CDR3 length equals 13 residues. DNA of the CDR3: TGCAGTGCTAGAGATGGATACACCGGGGAGCTGTTTTTT. This encodes CSARDGYTGELFF.

The CDR3 sequence: CASSLLSLGRETQYF. DNA of the CDR3: TGTGCCAGCAGCTTACTGTCGCTGGGCAGGGAGACCCAGTACTTC. J is TRBJ2-5 and V is TRBV7-9; D unresolved. This CDR3 spans 15 amino acids. From germline, CDR1 is SEHNR and CDR2 FQNEAQ (reference sequence). Trimming pared 2 bases from V and 5 bases from J, leaving 15 bases between.

This sequence joins TRBV5-1 and TRBJ2-3, with D possibly matching TRBD1 (5 bases). V lost 5 bases, J lost 1 base, and 14 bases lay in between. The CDR3 has 15 residues. Germline lookup yields CDR1 SGHRS and CDR2 YFSETQ. CDR3 protein: CASSPLGQRTDTQYF. The CDR3 coding sequence is TGCGCCAGCAGTCCGCTAGGACAACGCACAGATACGCAGTATTTT.

This chain joins TRBV11-1 and TRBJ2-5, with 8 bases fitting TRBD1. The germline gives CDR1 SGHAT, CDR2 FQDESV (reference sequence). V lost 7 bases to trimming and J lost 6 bases; unmatched junction nucleotides: 13. The length of the CDR3 is 15 residues. The CDR3 loop is CASTPAGGPAQTQYF. Written as DNA, the CDR3 is TGTGCCAGCACCCCGGCAGGGGGCCCTGCACAGACCCAGTACTTC.

Only a few counts were recorded for this clonotype. The chain recombines TRBV20-1 with TRBJ2-3; no clear D gene. The V and J ends lost 3 bases and 0 bases respectively, with 13 bases between them. This CDR3 contains 15 residues. In germline, CDR1 is DFQATT, CDR2 SNEGSKA (reference sequence). CDR3 in DNA: TGCAGTGCTAGTCGTCGTAAGCAGAGCACAGATACGCAGTATTTT. It yields the protein CSASRRKQSTDTQYF.

The CDR3 loop reads CASSSDIANEKLFF. DNA of the CDR3: TGCGCCAGCAGCTCGGACATCGCCAATGAAAAACTGTTTTTT. The gene calls are TRBV5-1 and TRBJ1-4, with D perhaps matching TRBD1 (5 bases). CDR1 is SGHRS, CDR2 YFSETQ, per germline. V gave up 3 bases and J gave up 5 bases, with 11 bases separating them. The CDR3 consists of 14 residues.

The CDR3 DNA reads TGTGCCAGCAGTTTAATTCCAGGGGGTGGCACTGAAGCTTTCTTT. It translates to CASSLIPGGGTEAFF. The chain carries TRBV12-3 or TRBV12-4 and TRBJ1-1, with 7 positions matching TRBD1. V shed 2 bases, J shed 4 bases, and the junction held 7 bases outside the gene matches. The CDR3 is 15 residues long.

CDR3 nucleotide sequence: TGTGCCAGCAGCCCTGGACTACGCATCGGGGAGACCCAGTACTTC. The encoded protein is CASSPGLRIGETQYF. The V and J genes are TRBV7-2 and TRBJ2-5; weak D call: TRBD2 (6 bases). The CDR3 consists of 15 residues. Trimming shortened V by 5 bases and J by 5 bases, and 18 bases separated the two germline ends. Germline V CDR1 and CDR2: SGHTA, FQGNSA.

The chain combines TRBV15 with TRBJ2-1, with 7 bases matching TRBD2. The germline CDR1 and CDR2 sequences are LNHNV and YYDKDF (reference sequence). J lost 5 bases, V lost 1 base, and 8 bases had no gene match. CDR3 size: 16 residues. The CDR3 DNA is TGTGCCACCAGCAGAGTTCTGACGGGGGGTAACAATGAGCAGTTCTTC. This sequence encodes CATSRVLTGGNNEQFF.

V and J are TRBV9 and TRBJ2-5; possibly TRBD1 or TRBD2 for D (10 bases each). Germline V gives CDR1 SGDLS, CDR2 YYNGEE. The CDR3 is made up of 17 amino acids. Trimming stripped 0 bases from V and 5 bases from J, with 20 bases between. This CDR3 is CASSVVPSGGQGETQYF. The CDR3 coding sequence is TGTGCCAGCAGCGTAGTCCCTAGCGGGGGACAGGGGGAGACCCAGTACTTC. The full variable domain, in which reference TRBV9 and TRBJ2-5 provide the parts outside the CDR3, is DSGVTQTPKHLITATGQRVTLRCSPRSGDLSVYWYQQSLDQGLQFLIQYYNGEERAKGNILERFSAQQFPDLHSELNLSSLELGDSALYFCASSVVPSGGQGETQYFGPGTRLLVL.

The V gene is TRBV20-1, the J gene TRBJ2-7; 10 positions agree with TRBD2. Germline loops: CDR1 DFQATT, CDR2 SNEGSKA (reference sequence). Trimming took 6 bases from V and 7 from J; bases not matched to a gene: 15. The CDR3 has 15 residues. The CDR3 region is CSAIAGAGGDNEQYF. The CDR3 DNA is TGCAGTGCAATAGCAGGAGCGGGGGGGGACAATGAGCAGTACTTC.

Details on this clonotype: The junction differs from germline at one of its ends, possibly a read error. The CDR3 coding sequence is TGTGCCAGCACCTTACAGGGAGGAGTAAGCCACGAGCAGTACTTC. Translated, it gives CASTLQGGVSHEQYF. This sequence joins TRBV7-2 and TRBJ2-7, with D perhaps being TRBD1 or TRBD2 (6 bases each). Germline V gene lookup returns CDR1 SGHTA and CDR2 FQGNSA. The CDR3 is 15 amino acids.

This clonotype was observed a few times. Sequence at one end of the junction differs from germline and may be a read error. This rearrangement joins TRBV7-2 to TRBJ2-6, with D perhaps matching TRBD1 (5 bases). The germline V gene encodes CDR1 SGHTA and CDR2 FQGNSA. This CDR3 comprises 15 residues. The CDR3 sequence: CASSLQFSGANVPTF. CDR3 nucleotides: TGTGCCAGCAGCTTACAGTTCTCTGGGGCCAACGTCCCGACTTTC. The entire variable domain, with the rest obtained from reference TRBV7-2 and TRBJ2-6, is as follows: GAGVSQSPSNKVTEKGKDVELRCDPISGHTALYWYRQSLGQGLEFLIYFQGNSAPDKSGLPSDRFSAERTGGSVSTLTIQRTQQEDSAVYLCASSLQFSGANVPTFGAGSRLTVL.

This clonotype was seen a few times. The V gene is TRBV3-1, the J gene TRBJ2-5; TRBD2 agrees at 8 bases. Unmatched junction bases numbered 4, after V lost 0 bases and J lost 1 base. Germline CDR1 and CDR2: LGHDT and YNNKEL (reference sequence). The CDR3 runs to 16 residues. The CDR3 spells CASSQDQSGGQETQYF. As DNA, the CDR3 is TGTGCCAGCAGCCAAGATCAGAGCGGGGGCCAAGAGACCCAGTACTTC.

V and J are TRBV28 and TRBJ2-7; D is possibly TRBD2 (5 bases). Gene TRBJ2-5 matches the end of the DNA better, so the J call may be wrong. Germline assignment: CDR1 MDHEN and CDR2 SYDVKM. The CDR3 is 14 amino acids. The CDR3 bases are TGTGCCAGCAGTTGGACGCCCTCGGGGGAGACCCAGTACTTC. This codes for CASSWTPSGETQYF.

The sample holds a few counts of this clonotype. V and J are TRBV6-2 or TRBV6-3 and TRBJ2-3; a possible D gene is TRBD1 (5 bases). The CDR3 runs to 15 residues. The V end was cut by 10 bases, the J end by 3 bases, with 20 bases between. The germline CDR1 and CDR2 sequences are MNHEY and SVGEGT. The CDR3 sequence: CATVARESRTDTQYF. CDR3 DNA sequence: TGTGCCACCGTCGCCAGGGAAAGTCGGACAGATACGCAGTATTTT.

In nucleotides, the CDR3 is TGCGCCAGCAGCCTAGGACTCCCGTCTGGCTACACCTTC. As protein: CASSLGLPSGYTF. V is TRBV5-1 and J is TRBJ1-2; D unclear. Trimming removed 4 bases at V and 7 bases at J, with 14 bases between. Looked up from germline, CDR1 is SGHRS and CDR2 is YFSETQ. The CDR3 length is 13 residues.

V and J are TRBV9 and TRBJ1-6; D perhaps matches TRBD1 (6 bases). Per the germline V gene, CDR1 is SGDLS and CDR2 is YYNGEE. V dropped 3 bases and J dropped 9 bases, with 13 bases sitting between them. This CDR3 spans 14 amino acids. The CDR3 here is CASSARGASSPLHF. CDR3 DNA sequence: TGTGCCAGCAGCGCCAGGGGTGCGAGTTCACCCCTCCACTTT. The whole variable domain, remainder taken from reference TRBV9 and TRBJ1-6, is DSGVTQTPKHLITATGQRVTLRCSPRSGDLSVYWYQQSLDQGLQFLIQYYNGEERAKGNILERFSAQQFPDLHSELNLSSLELGDSALYFCASSARGASSPLHFGNGTRLTVT.

This clonotype turned up a few times. This chain joins TRBV20-1 and TRBJ2-3; 7 nucleotides match TRBD1. J gave up 5 bases and V 5 bases, and 10 bases lay outside the gene matches. The germline CDR1 and CDR2 sequences are DFQATT and SNEGSKA (reference sequence). The CDR3 length is 14 residues. CDR3 nucleotides: TGCAGTGCTTATGCCGGGACAGCCTTAGATACGCAGTATTTT. Translated, it gives CSAYAGTALDTQYF.

The rearrangement uses TRBV28 and TRBJ2-3, with 8 bases aligning to TRBD2. This CDR3 comprises 14 residues. V was pared by 8 bases and J by 1 base, with 5 bases of the junction left unmatched. The germline V gene has CDR1 MDHEN and CDR2 SYDVKM. The CDR3 here is CASESGGRTDTQYF. In nucleotides, the CDR3 is TGTGCCAGCGAGAGCGGGGGCCGCACAGATACGCAGTATTTT.

V and J are TRBV7-2 and TRBJ1-2; D call uncertain. Trimming cost V 4 bases and J 2 bases, with 11 bases left between them. Germline V gives CDR1 SGHTA, CDR2 FQGNSA. The CDR3 consists of 14 residues. The CDR3 protein is CASSSRPMNYGYTF. CDR3 DNA sequence: TGTGCCAGCAGCTCTCGACCGATGAACTATGGCTACACCTTC.

This rearrangement joins TRBV4-3 to TRBJ2-6, with TRBD1 identical over 7 bases. The CDR3 runs 16 residues. After removal of 4 bases from V and 3 bases from J, the junction contained 6 bases not matched to a gene. The germline V gene has CDR1 LGHNA and CDR2 YSLEER. The DNA of the CDR3 is TGCGCCAGCAGCCGCTACAGGGGAGTTGGGGCCAACGTCCTGACTTTC. It translates to CASSRYRGVGANVLTF.

This chain joins TRBV7-2 and TRBJ1-1; TRBD1 might be the D (6 bases). The CDR3 spans 12 residues. The V gene lost 5 bases and the J gene lost 8 bases, with 12 bases spanning the gap. Germline assignment: CDR1 SGHTA and CDR2 FQGNSA. The CDR3 sequence: CASSPTGREAFF. The CDR3 bases are TGTGCCAGCAGCCCCACAGGGAGGGAAGCTTTCTTT.

This clonotype was picked up a small number of times. The rearrangement joins TRBV20-1 to TRBJ2-1, with 9 bases matching TRBD1. With V trimmed by 0 bases and J by 5 bases, 5 bases remained unmatched. CDR1 and CDR2 (germline): DFQATT, SNEGSKA (reference sequence). The CDR3 sequence is 15 residues long. CDR3 sequence (DNA): TGCAGTGCTAGAGACCCTAACAGGGGGCACAATGAGCAGTTCTTC. It translates to CSARDPNRGHNEQFF.

This clonotype was detected only a few times. The rearrangement joins TRBV6-2 or TRBV6-3 to TRBJ2-5, with TRBD1 matching 10 bases. Germline CDR1 is MNHEY and CDR2 is SVGEGT. This CDR3 is built from 15 residues. The ends lost 5 bases at V and 5 bases at J; junction bases unmatched: 8. CDR3 nucleotides: TGTGCCAGCAGTCGTAAGACAGGGGGCAAGGAGACCCAGTACTTC. It translates to CASSRKTGGKETQYF.